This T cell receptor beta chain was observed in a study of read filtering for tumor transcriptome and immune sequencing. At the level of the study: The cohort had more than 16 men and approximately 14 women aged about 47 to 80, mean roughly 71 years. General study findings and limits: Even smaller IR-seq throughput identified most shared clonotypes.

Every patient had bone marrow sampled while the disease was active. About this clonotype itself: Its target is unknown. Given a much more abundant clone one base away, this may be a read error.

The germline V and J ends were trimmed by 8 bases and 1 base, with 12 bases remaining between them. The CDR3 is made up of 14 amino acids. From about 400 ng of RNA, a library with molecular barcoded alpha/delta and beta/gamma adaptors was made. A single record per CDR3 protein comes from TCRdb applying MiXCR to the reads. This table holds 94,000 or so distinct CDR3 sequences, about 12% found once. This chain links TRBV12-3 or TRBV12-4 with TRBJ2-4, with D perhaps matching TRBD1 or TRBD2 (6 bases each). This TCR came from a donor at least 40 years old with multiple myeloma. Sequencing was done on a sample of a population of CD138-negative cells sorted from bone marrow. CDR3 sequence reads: CASDLGGAKNIQYF. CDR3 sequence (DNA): TGTGCCAGCGATTTAGGGGGGGCCAAAAACATTCAGTACTTC.